These 12 T cell receptor beta chains originate from one sample sequenced in a study of a mutant IDH1 vaccine in newly diagnosed glioma. TCRdb's table, derived via immunoSEQ multiplex PCR, lists solely in-frame clones and lacks some. Of nearly 35,000 clones listed, just under 85% are singletons. The time point was: week 5, during vaccination. In every dose of vaccine, 300 ug of mutant IDH1 20-mer peptide was given alongside topical imiquimod. These TCRs' antigens remain unknown. Sample: PBMCs, taken from a glioma patient whose treatment included an IDH1 peptide vaccine. All receptors derive from a man aged 25-45 years with glioma.

This chain uses TRBV5-1 with TRBJ2-3; 11 bases are a match to TRBD2. The CDR3 loop spans 17 amino acids. V shed 0 bases, J shed 1 base, and the junction held 4 bases outside the gene matches. Germline V gene data show CDR1 as SGHRS and CDR2 as YFSETQ. In nucleotides, the CDR3 is TGCGCCAGCAGCTTGGTAGCACTAGCGGGGGGCACAGATACGCAGTATTTT. Its protein product is CASSLVALAGGTDTQYF.

This clone is termed medium-sized. The chain recombines TRBV19 with TRBJ2-7; TRBD2 is a possible D gene (5 bases). This CDR3 spans 15 amino acids. Germline CDR1 and CDR2: LNHDA and SQIVND (reference sequence). With 6 bases removed from V and 1 base from J, the gap between germline ends came to 16 bases. The CDR3 region has the DNA TGTGCCAGTAGCATTAGGAGTACGGGATCCTACGAGCAGTACTTC. This translates into CASSIRSTGSYEQYF.

This clone was observed a few times. The chain recombines TRBV7-9 with TRBJ2-7, with a tentative D call TRBD2 (5 bases). With 5 bases removed from V and 2 bases from J, the gap between germline ends came to 10 bases. There are 13 residues in the CDR3. Germline CDR1 reads SEHNR; CDR2 reads FQNEAQ (reference sequence). CDR3 sequence: CASSTREAYEQYF. DNA of the CDR3: TGTGCCAGCAGCACCCGGGAAGCCTACGAGCAGTACTTC.

This clone was counted a single time. The CDR3 sequence: CASSSQGSGGEETQYF. The CDR3 region has the DNA TGTGCCAGCAGCTCCCAGGGCTCGGGTGGGGAAGAGACCCAGTACTTC. The V and J genes are TRBV5-4 and TRBJ2-5, with D possibly matching TRBD1 (5 bases). This CDR3 has 16 amino acids. Trimming stripped 3 bases from V and 3 bases from J, with 18 bases between. The germline gives CDR1 SGHNT, CDR2 YYREEE (reference sequence).

This rearrangement joins TRBV18 to TRBJ1-5; D remains unclear. With 3 bases removed from V and 5 bases from J, the gap between germline ends came to 8 bases. Germline CDR1 KGHSH, CDR2 LQKENI. CDR3 length: 13 residues. This CDR3 is CASSPSWDQPQHF. CDR3 DNA sequence: TGTGCCAGCTCACCGAGTTGGGATCAGCCCCAGCATTTT.

Here the CDR3 reads CATRDSSGNTIYF. CDR3 DNA sequence: TGTGCCACCAGAGACAGCTCTGGAAACACCATATATTTT. This rearrangement joins TRBV15 to TRBJ1-3; tentatively, D is TRBD1 (5 bases). Germline CDR1 LNHNV, CDR2 YYDKDF (reference sequence). The ends were cut back, 6 bases at V and 0 bases at J, with 6 bases in the middle. CDR3 length: 13 residues.

The chain combines TRBV5-4 with TRBJ1-3, with 7 bases that match TRBD1. With V trimmed by 2 bases and J by 3 bases, 5 bases remained unmatched. The germline CDR1 and CDR2 sequences are SGHNT and YYREEE (reference sequence). There are 15 residues in the CDR3. The CDR3 loop is CASSLTRQGGNTIYF. The CDR3 DNA is TGTGCCAGCAGCTTAACTCGACAGGGTGGAAACACCATATATTTT.

This clone has only one observation. The V and J genes are TRBV5-4 and TRBJ1-1, with D hard to call. This CDR3 contains 13 residues. V was trimmed by 1 base and J by 7 bases, leaving 11 bases between them. From germline, CDR1 is SGHNT and CDR2 YYREEE (reference sequence). For the CDR3, the DNA is TGTGCCAGCAGCTTGAGGGCACGGAGTGAAGCTTTCTTT. This encodes CASSLRARSEAFF.

This clone was recorded a few times. V gene TRBV29-1 combines with J gene TRBJ1-5; tentatively, D is TRBD1 (5 bases). V lost 4 bases and J 4 bases, leaving 11 bases between the germline ends. The CDR3 loop spans 13 amino acids. The germline gives CDR1 SQVTM, CDR2 ANQGSEA. The CDR3 is CSVGEGENQPQHF. DNA for the CDR3: TGCAGCGTTGGAGAAGGGGAGAATCAGCCCCAGCATTTT.

In this sample, this clone turned up a few times. The chain links TRBV19 to TRBJ1-1, with 8 bases that match TRBD1. The V gene's germline CDR1 is LNHDA and CDR2 SQIVND (reference sequence). V shed 4 bases and J 5 bases; nucleotides not matched to a gene: 3. CDR3 length: 13 amino acids. The CDR3 loop reads CASSKDRVTEAFF. As DNA, the CDR3 is TGTGCCAGTAGTAAGGACAGGGTGACTGAAGCTTTCTTT. The complete variable domain, with remaining parts taken from reference TRBV19 and TRBJ1-1, reads DGGITQSPKYLFRKEGQNVTLSCEQNLNHDAMYWYRQDPGQGLRLIYYSQIVNDFQKGDIAEGYSVSREKKESFPLTVTSAQKNPTAFYLCASSKDRVTEAFFGQGTRLTVV.

The chain joins TRBV19 to TRBJ1-5; 10 bases are shared with TRBD1. The CDR3 spans 14 residues. Germline V gene sequence: CDR1 LNHDA, CDR2 SQIVND (reference sequence). Unmatched junction bases numbered 2, after V lost 5 bases and J lost 4 bases. DNA for the CDR3: TGTGCCAGTAGTGAGGGACAGGGGAATCAGCCCCAGCATTTT. Amino acids: CASSEGQGNQPQHF. Full variable domain (missing parts from reference TRBV19 and TRBJ1-5): DGGITQSPKYLFRKEGQNVTLSCEQNLNHDAMYWYRQDPGQGLRLIYYSQIVNDFQKGDIAEGYSVSREKKESFPLTVTSAQKNPTAFYLCASSEGQGNQPQHFGDGTRLSIL.

Points on this clone: The CDR3 ends on some other residue instead of the conserved phenylalanine or tryptophan, so this is likely a read error. No DNA is shown, since the ends of the CDR3 on it are uncertain; the CDR3 is the one TCRdb lists. This chain joins TRBV2 and TRBJ2-4; TRBD2 reflects the table's D call only, with no check against the DNA. From its first to its last residue, the CDR3 has 11 amino acids. Germline CDR1 is SNHLY and CDR2 is FYNNEI. The CDR3 reads CASSHAGPPYH.